The TCR beta chain under discussion was sequenced for a study of blood T cell repertoires in COVID-19. Study details: Sources were T cells, B-cell-depleted T cells, or PBMCs; the material itself was cDNA or gDNA.

Germline-derived CDR1 and CDR2 are SNHLY and FYNNEI. Between the trimmed V and J ends, which lost 0 bases and 3 bases, there was a span of 6 bases. This CDR3 region has 14 residues. This table comes from immunoSEQ multiplex PCR, and its TCRdb copy is limited to in-frame clones, with some not included. In the table there are 200,000 to 250,000 clones, approximately 88% of which are singletons. The age range of participants was about 18 to 89 years, with residence in about 25 US areas. Cohorts were assigned according to the clinical history that participants reported. Sequencing input: PBMCs or T cells enriched from blood (not recorded which). This clonotype was obtained from a woman aged 25 to 39 who had been exposed to COVID-19. This chain joins TRBV2 and TRBJ2-1, with D unresolved. The CDR3 loop is CASSEAQFYNEQFF. The CDR3 nucleotides are TGTGCCAGCAGTGAAGCGCAGTTCTACAATGAGCAGTTCTTC.